This T cell receptor (beta chain) stems from a study of blood T cells in healthy people across ages. Notes on the study in general: Lack of knowledge of donor CMV status possibly confounded expanded clonotype changes.

Collection of around 10 milliliters of peripheral blood was performed for each donor. A second about 6 to 12 cycle PCR used barcoded and J-beta primers. TCRdb ran MiXCR on the 5' RACE reads and lists one entry per CDR3 protein. The sample has 850,000 to 950,000 distinct CDR3 sequences, about 30% seen once. Germline V gene data show CDR1 as MNHEY and CDR2 as SVGEGT. This CDR3 comprises 12 residues. V shed 6 bases and J shed 7 bases, with 12 bases lying between them. This clonotype came up many times. Its target is unknown. The chain combines TRBV6-2 or TRBV6-3 with TRBJ1-2; the D gene is possibly TRBD1 (5 bases). The receptor was isolated from a woman of 80 years or more in good health. The sample was blood. The CDR3 spells CASSSGALGYTF. The CDR3 DNA sequence: TGTGCCAGCAGCTCCGGGGCGCTTGGCTACACCTTC.